The 2 T cell receptor beta chains presented below share a single source sample, sequenced in a study of cytomegalovirus exposure and HLA in healthy donors. The repertoire was sequenced with immunoSEQ multiplex PCR; TCRdb's copy has only in-frame clones and lacks some. The sample comprises over 110,000 clones, almost 85% of which are singletons, and almost 1.5% rests with the top ten. The sequenced material came from PBMCs. These receptors were collected from a young woman in good health and CMV-seronegative.

The chain combines TRBV2 with TRBJ1-4, with 7 bases aligning to TRBD1. The CDR3 contains 14 residues. Germline CDR1 and CDR2: SNHLY and FYNNEI. J gave up 4 bases and V 6 bases, and 5 bases lay outside the gene matches. The CDR3 sequence is CASSRDSNNEKLFF. CDR3 nucleotide sequence: TGTGCCAGCAGCCGGGACAGCAATAATGAAAAACTGTTTTTT.

This clone was recorded a few times. The rearrangement uses TRBV4-1 and TRBJ1-2; no clear D gene. This CDR3 spans 18 amino acids. Between the trimmed V and J ends, which lost 4 bases and 0 bases, there was a span of 21 bases. Germline V gene data show CDR1 as MGHRA and CDR2 as YSYEKL. CDR3 sequence (DNA): TGCGCCAGCAGCCCATATGGGGAGCGGTGGGGAACTAACTATGGCTACACCTTC. The encoded protein is CASSPYGERWGTNYGYTF.